A single sample is the source of the 26 T cell receptor beta chains below, sequenced in a study of breast tumors, draining lymph nodes, adjacent tissues (TCRdb year 2016). Receptor amplification or capture employed multiplex PCR. The reads were generated on an Illumina HiSeq 2000. In TCRdb, the public reads were trimmed at Q25 with fastp and aligned with MiXCR, with productive beta chains retained. A single entry per CDR3 protein holds the most common genes and DNA from its merged rows. This sample is represented by 100,000 to 150,000 distinct CDR3 sequences; just under 20% of them were singletons. The leading ten clones occupy approximately 3.5% of the sample. Lymph node samples came from the axillary draining lymph nodes of breast cancer patients. Sequenced input: axillary lymph node tissue. These receptors originate from a female donor with breast cancer. Some clones in this sample may be carry-over from other donors' samples.

This clonotype has more than one count but fewer than ten. The junction differs from germline at one of its ends, possibly a read error. The J gene is TRBJ1-6, the V gene TRBV5-4; D is unresolved. From germline, CDR1 is SGHNT and CDR2 YYREEE (reference sequence). CDR3 length: 15 amino acids. This CDR3 reads CASSLKTAYNPPLHF. In DNA form, the CDR3 reads TGTGCCAGCAGCTTGAAAACGGCGTATAATCCACCCCTCCACTTT.

The chain carries TRBV5-4 and TRBJ2-6, with no clear D. This CDR3 has 17 amino acids. Trimming left V 1 base short and J 2 bases short, with 13 bases between. Germline V lookup: CDR1 SGHNT, CDR2 YYREEE (reference sequence). The DNA for the CDR3 is TGTGCCAGCAGCTTGTATCTTCGGCGGACTGGGGCCAACGTCCTGACTTTC. Translating it yields CASSLYLRRTGANVLTF.

Note on this clonotype: The junction and the germline gene differ at one end; a read error may be behind it. The chain combines TRBV20-1 with TRBJ2-1; 11 nucleotides match TRBD1. The CDR3 is 16 amino acids. CDR1 and CDR2 (germline): DFQATT, SNEGSKA (reference sequence). CDR3 nucleotides: TGCGGTGCTAGCGCCGGGACAGGGGGCTCCTACAATGAGCAGTTCTTC. The encoded protein is CGASAGTGGSYNEQFF.

There are many counts of this clonotype. The chain couples TRBV12-3 or TRBV12-4 to TRBJ1-3, with 8 nucleotides matching TRBD1. V shed 6 bases and J 0 bases; nucleotides not matched to a gene: 7. The CDR3 is 16 amino acids. The CDR3 DNA reads TGTGCCAGCAGGCTGGACAGGGCCGACTCTGGAAACACCATATATTTT. Translation: CASRLDRADSGNTIYF.

Details on this clonotype: A much more abundant neighbour one base away suggests this may be a read error. The chain combines TRBV7-3 with TRBJ2-1; D is possibly TRBD1 or TRBD2 (5 bases each). Germline lookup yields CDR1 SGHTA and CDR2 FQGTGA. Trimming shortened V by 3 bases and J by 12 bases, and 15 bases separated the two germline ends. The CDR3 totals 13 residues. CDR3 protein: CASSFVRGDGQFF. The CDR3 DNA sequence: TGTGCCAGCAGCTTTGTCCGGGGCGATGGGCAGTTCTTC.

This clonotype has at least ten counts. This chain links TRBV7-9 with TRBJ2-1; 7 bases agree with TRBD2. Germline V gene data show CDR1 as SEHNR and CDR2 as FQNEAQ (reference sequence). CDR3 size: 14 residues. The V segment lost 5 bases and the J segment 1 base; nucleotides outside the gene matches: 2. The DNA of the CDR3 is TGTGCCAGCAGCCCTAGCGGTTCCTACAATGAGCAGTTCTTC. This codes for CASSPSGSYNEQFF.

This clonotype occurred many times. This sequence joins TRBV27 and TRBJ2-7; 11 bases align to TRBD2. The CDR3 totals 15 residues. The trim removed 6 bases at V and 2 bases at J, leaving 6 bases unmatched. Germline CDR1 MNHEY, CDR2 SMNVEV (reference sequence). CDR3 sequence (DNA): TGTGCCAGCAGCAGGCTAGCGGGGGGAACCTACGAGCAGTACTTC. Amino acids: CASSRLAGGTYEQYF.

This clonotype was detected only a few times. The chain recombines TRBV28 with TRBJ2-7; tentatively, D is TRBD2 (5 bases). The CDR3 loop spans 16 amino acids. CDR1 is MDHEN and CDR2 is SYDVKM in the germline V gene. V was trimmed by 6 bases and J by 6 bases, leaving 24 bases between them. This CDR3 is CASSPMGELRRAEQYF. CDR3 DNA sequence: TGTGCCAGCAGCCCTATGGGAGAACTGAGAAGGGCCGAGCAGTACTTC.

The chain is built from TRBV9 and TRBJ2-2; maybe TRBD2 (6 bases). V shed 2 bases and J shed 7 bases, with 12 bases lying between them. The CDR3 is made up of 14 amino acids. Germline-derived CDR1 and CDR2 are SGDLS and YYNGEE. In DNA form, the CDR3 reads TGTGCCAGCAGCGTTGTCGGGAGCCACGGGGAGCTGTTTTTT. This gives the protein CASSVVGSHGELFF.

This clonotype was seen ten or more times. The rearrangement links TRBV5-6 to TRBJ1-2; TRBD1 agrees at 7 bases. V lost 5 bases and J lost 3; bases outside the gene matches: 4. CDR1 is SGHDT and CDR2 is YYEEEE in the germline V gene. The CDR3 runs 13 residues. The CDR3 DNA reads as TGTGCCAGCAGGCCGACAGGGCACTATGGCTACACCTTC. Amino acids: CASRPTGHYGYTF.

This clonotype was detected a few times. Since a much larger clone is just one base distant, this may be a read error. This chain joins TRBV12-3 or TRBV12-4 and TRBJ1-3, with unresolved D. V lost 3 bases, J lost 0 bases, and 6 bases lay in between. CDR3 length: 14 amino acids. The CDR3 nucleotides are TGTGCCAGCAGTTTGCCAGTCTCTGGAAACACCATATATTTT. Translation: CASSLPVSGNTIYF.

This clonotype was counted once. The chain recombines TRBV12-3 or TRBV12-4 with TRBJ1-1; D is possibly TRBD1 (5 bases). V lost 1 base to trimming and J lost 7 bases, with 13 bases between them. There are 14 residues in the CDR3. This CDR3 is CASSLEVWGGEAFF. The DNA of the CDR3 is TGTGCCAGCAGTTTAGAGGTCTGGGGGGGTGAAGCTTTCTTT.

The table lists this clonotype with a few counts. The V call is TRBV27, the J call TRBJ2-2, with TRBD1 as a possible D gene (6 bases). The V gene lost 0 bases and the J gene lost 4 bases, with 9 bases spanning the gap. This CDR3 has 15 residues. Germline loops: CDR1 MNHEY, CDR2 SMNVEV (reference sequence). CDR3 protein: CASSLSSQGTGELFF. CDR3 coding DNA: TGTGCCAGCAGTTTATCATCACAGGGCACCGGGGAGCTGTTTTTT.

The chain carries TRBV7-9 and TRBJ1-1; no clear D. With 4 bases removed from V and 1 base from J, the gap between germline ends came to 10 bases. CDR3 length: 14 residues. Per the germline V gene, CDR1 is SEHNR and CDR2 is FQNEAQ (reference sequence). The CDR3, as DNA: TGTGCCAGCAGCTCGTCGGGTGGGAACACTGAAGCTTTCTTT. Translated: CASSSSGGNTEAFF. Filled out from reference TRBV7-9 and TRBJ1-1, the complete variable domain reads DTGVSQNPRHKITKRGQNVTFRCDPISEHNRLYWYRQTLGQGPEFLTYFQNEAQLEKSRLLSDRFSAERPKGSFSTLEIQRTEQGDSAMYLCASSSSGGNTEAFFGQGTRLTVV.

In this sample, this clonotype turned up many times. DNA for the CDR3: TGTGCCATCAAGGCCACGACAGGGAACGGTGATTCACCCCTCCACTTT. Translating it yields CAIKATTGNGDSPLHF. This rearrangement joins TRBV10-3 to TRBJ1-6; 7 bases agree with TRBD1. Germline V gene lookup returns CDR1 ENHRY and CDR2 SYGVKD. The V gene end was trimmed by 7 bases and the J gene end by 8 bases; junction bases not matched to a gene: 14. The CDR3 has 16 amino acids.

This clonotype has at least ten counts. This sequence joins TRBV28 and TRBJ2-7; TRBD1 matches at 10 bases. The trim removed 6 bases at V and 9 bases at J, leaving 14 bases unmatched. This CDR3 comprises 15 residues. Germline CDR1 reads MDHEN; CDR2 reads SYDVKM. The DNA for the CDR3 is TGTGCCAGCAGCAGAACCGGGACAGGGGATTTCGGGCAGTACTTC. The encoded protein is CASSRTGTGDFGQYF.

Notes on this clonotype: This could be a read error, since a much larger clone is one nucleotide away. The chain links TRBV30 to TRBJ2-7; either TRBD1 or TRBD2 may fit D (6 bases each). This CDR3 contains 14 residues. Germline V gives CDR1 GTSNPN, CDR2 SVGIG (reference sequence). V lost 1 base and J 4 bases, leaving 14 bases between the germline ends. CDR3 sequence: CAWSGGAGGYEQYF. The CDR3 nucleotides are TGTGCCTGGAGTGGGGGGGCAGGAGGGTACGAGCAGTACTTC. The whole variable domain, filled in from reference TRBV30 and TRBJ2-7, reads SQTIHQWPATLVQPVGSPLSLECTVEGTSNPNLYWYRQAAGRGLQLLFYSVGIGQISSEVPQNLSASRPQDRQFILSSKKLLLSDSGFYLCAWSGGAGGYEQYFGPGTRLTVT.

Regarding this clonotype: This may come from a read error, since a much larger clone is one base off. The chain carries TRBV7-9 and TRBJ2-1; unclear D gene. The length of the CDR3 is 14 residues. Germline values: CDR1 SEHNR, CDR2 FQNEAQ (reference sequence). CDR3 nucleotide sequence: TGTGCCAGCAGCTTAGGCAGAGCTAGGGATGAGCGGTTCTTC. Protein sequence: CASSLGRARDERFF.

This clonotype appeared many times. The chain joins TRBV20-1 to TRBJ1-2; D is uncertain. The CDR3 is 12 residues long. Germline V gene data show CDR1 as DFQATT and CDR2 as SNEGSKA (reference sequence). V was cut by 3 bases and J by 1 base, with 6 bases left in between. The CDR3 nucleotides read TGCAGTGCTAGCCAGAATAACTATGGCTACACCTTC. It translates to CSASQNNYGYTF.

For this clonotype: A much larger clone sits a single nucleotide away, making a read error possible. The V gene is TRBV24-1, the J gene TRBJ2-3; possibly TRBD1 for D (6 bases). The CDR3 has 15 residues. Germline V gene lookup returns CDR1 KGHDR and CDR2 SFDVKD. DNA of the CDR3: TGTGCCGCCAGCGAACAGGGAGATGGCACAGATACGCAGTATTTT. Protein: CAASEQGDGTDTQYF.

This clonotype came up many times. This chain links TRBV20-1 with TRBJ2-3, with D unresolved. The CDR3 totals 13 residues. Trimming removed 4 bases from V and 0 bases from J, with 8 bases in between. CDR1 and CDR2 (germline): DFQATT, SNEGSKA (reference sequence). The CDR3 DNA reads TGCAGTGCTAAGGGATCTAGCACAGATACGCAGTATTTT. Translating it yields CSAKGSSTDTQYF.

Ten or more counts support this clonotype. The rearrangement links TRBV7-8 to TRBJ2-7, with D unclear. V was shortened by 1 base and J by 0 bases, with 7 bases between the two germline ends. The CDR3 contains 14 residues. Germline loops: CDR1 SGHVS, CDR2 FQNEAQ. CDR3 sequence (DNA): TGTGCCAGCAGCTTAGGGCTTAGCTCCTACGAGCAGTACTTC. This sequence encodes CASSLGLSSYEQYF.

This clonotype was found many times. CDR3 DNA sequence: TGTGCCAGCAGCCCGAAGTACAATGAGCAGTTCTTC. Translation: CASSPKYNEQFF. The gene calls are TRBV7-8 and TRBJ2-1; D gene ambiguous. CDR3 length: 12 amino acids. Trimming pared 5 bases from V and 4 bases from J, leaving 6 bases between. CDR1 is SGHVS and CDR2 is FQNEAQ in the germline V gene.

In its sample, this clonotype was seen many times. The chain uses TRBV29-1 and TRBJ2-3; 7 nucleotides match TRBD2. Germline V gene lookup returns CDR1 SQVTM and CDR2 ANQGSEA. J lost 1 base, V lost 0 bases, and 4 bases had no gene match. The CDR3 contains 15 residues. CDR3 amino acids: CSVEDRGRGTDTQYF. The CDR3 nucleotides are TGCAGCGTTGAAGATCGGGGGAGGGGCACAGATACGCAGTATTTT.

In its sample, this clonotype was seen a few times. The V call is TRBV18, the J call TRBJ2-5; D unclear. The CDR3 length is 11 residues. The germline CDR1 and CDR2 sequences are KGHSH and LQKENI. Trimming removed 6 bases from V and 5 bases from J, with 7 bases in between. The CDR3 DNA reads as TGTGCCAGCTCCCAGGAGGAGACCCAGTACTTC. Translation: CASSQEETQYF.

In its sample, this clonotype was seen once. This may be a read error: a much more frequent sequence differs by one nucleotide. The conserved phenylalanine or tryptophan normally closing the CDR3 is absent here, so this likely arose from a read error. The chain joins TRBV4-1 to TRBJ2-1; tentative D call: TRBD2 (7 bases). V was trimmed by 5 bases and J by 7 bases, leaving 18 bases between them. There are 15 residues in the CDR3. Per the germline V gene, CDR1 is MGHRA and CDR2 is YSYEKL. The CDR3 sequence: CASSKGLGGRNEQFL. Written as DNA, the CDR3 is TGCGCCAGCAGCAAAGGATTGGGGGGGCGGAATGAGCAGTTCTTG.